The rows below give T cell receptor beta chains drawn from one sample of a study of regulatory T cells in long-lasting Graves disease. TCRdb reanalysed the multiplex PCR reads using MiXCR and keeps one entry per CDR3 protein. This table has about 540,000 distinct CDR3 sequences, about 13% appearing once. The data also belong to a second study, concerning T cells in Graves' hyperthyroidism and ophthalmopathy.

The sample in question was peripheral blood mononuclear cells (PBMCs), obtained at new diagnosis, from a patient treated with antithyroid drugs. These TCRs come from a man aged 30-40 years with Graves disease. Both conserved end residues are part of each CDR3. D genes are given only for firm matches. Clone size is stated in some rows and not others, as once, few, many or a class when expanded.

>many|NA|TRBJ2-2|TRBV5-1
CASSFPAGDTGELFF
TGTGCCAGCAGCTTCCCCGCCGGGGACACCGGGGAGCTGTTTTTT
>many|NA|TRBJ1-2|TRBV6-1
CASRRGDGYTF
TGTGCCAGCAGGAGGGGTGATGGCTACACCTTC
>many|TRBD2|TRBJ2-3|TRBV5-1
CASSTSGLDTQYF
TGCGCCAGTTCGACTAGCGGACTAGATACGCAGTATTTT
>few|NA|TRBJ1-6|TRBV5-1
CASSLDLTGSDSPLHF
TGCGCCAGCAGCTTGGACTTAACAGGGTCTGATTCACCCCTCCACTTT
>many|TRBD2|TRBJ2-1|TRBV24-1
CATSEPGLAINEQFF
TGTGCCACCAGTGAACCGGGACTAGCCATCAATGAGCAGTTCTTC
>many|NA|TRBJ1-4|TRBV2
CASKRGSNEKLFF
TGTGCCAGCAAGAGGGGGTCTAATGAAAAACTGTTTTTT
>many|NA|TRBJ2-3|TRBV11-2
CASSLDRGGPLIDTQYF
TGTGCCAGCAGCTTAGATCGAGGCGGGCCCCTCATAGATACGCAGTATTTT
>many|NA|TRBJ2-1|TRBV15
CATSRGGVWRGRYNEQFF
TGTGCCACCAGCAGAGGAGGGGTATGGCGGGGTAGATACAATGAGCAGTTCTTC
>many|TRBD2|TRBJ2-7|TRBV6-2/TRBV6-3
CASSYEAGVNEQYF
TGTGCCAGCAGTTACGAAGCGGGAGTAAACGAGCAGTACTTC
>many|NA|TRBJ2-3|TRBV29-1
CSVEGTDTQYF
TGCAGCGTCGAGGGCACAGATACGCAGTATTTT
>few|NA|TRBJ1-2|TRBV10-3
CAISLREQGRDYGYTF
TGTGCCATCAGTTTACGGGAGCAGGGAAGGGACTATGGCTACACCTTC
>NA|TRBD1|TRBJ2-6|TRBV29-1
CSARDSIFSGANVLTF
TGCAGCGCCCGGGACAGCATCTTCTCTGGGGCCAACGTCCTGACTTTC
>many|NA|TRBJ2-5|TRBV12-3/TRBV12-4
CASSAAFERETQYF
TGTGCCAGCAGCGCCGCATTTGAGAGGGAGACCCAGTACTTC
>NA|TRBD2|TRBJ2-3|TRBV20-1
CSARDPQRGNLDTQYF
TGCAGTGCTAGAGATCCTCAGCGGGGGAACCTTGATACGCAGTATTTT
>many|TRBD2|TRBJ2-5|TRBV7-9
CASSIGLVGETQYF
TGTGCCAGCAGCATAGGACTAGTTGGGGAGACCCAGTACTTC
>few|TRBD2|TRBJ2-1|TRBV9
CASSVVTSVGSYNEQFF
TGTGCCAGCAGCGTAGTGACTAGCGTCGGGTCCTACAATGAGCAGTTCTTC
>NA|TRBD1|TRBJ2-2|TRBV27
CASSLDREPTGELFF
TGTGCCAGCAGCCTTGACAGGGAGCCGACCGGGGAGCTGTTTTTT
>NA|NA|TRBJ2-1|TRBV29-1
CSVDSLRRGFYHEQFF
TGCAGCGTTGATTCATTGAGGAGGGGTTTCTACCATGAGCAGTTCTTC
>NA|NA|TRBJ2-3|TRBV16
CASSQPILQGGGTDTQYF
TGTGCCAGCAGCCAACCGATCCTACAGGGTGGAGGCACAGATACGCAGTATTTT
>NA|NA|TRBJ1-4|TRBV20-1
CSAGRDAGTNEKLFF
TGCAGTGCTGGCCGGGACGCTGGAACTAATGAAAAACTGTTTTTT
>few|TRBD2|TRBJ2-5|TRBV12-3/TRBV12-4
CASSWGLAGGPGETQYF
TGTGCCAGCAGTTGGGGACTAGCGGGAGGACCGGGGGAGACCCAGTACTTC
>many|TRBD2|TRBJ2-7|TRBV7-9
CASSQAGVFSYEQYF
TGTGCCAGCAGCCAAGCGGGAGTCTTCTCCTACGAGCAGTACTTC
>many|NA|TRBJ1-2|TRBV5-1
CASSPGRQPNYGYTF
TGCGCCAGCAGCCCCGGTCGGCAGCCTAACTATGGCTACACCTTC
>many|NA|TRBJ2-5|TRBV7-6
CASRPNQETQYF
TGTGCCAGCAGACCTAACCAAGAGACCCAGTACTTC
>many|TRBD1|TRBJ1-2|TRBV20-1
CSASRQGGYGYTF
TGCAGTGCTTCTAGACAGGGAGGCTATGGCTACACCTTC
>many|TRBD1|TRBJ2-2|TRBV2
CASRGDSRTGELFF
TGTGCCAGCAGGGGGGACAGCAGGACCGGGGAGCTGTTTTTT
>few|NA|TRBJ2-3|TRBV7-2
CASSLAPLTDTQYF
TGTGCCAGCAGCTTAGCTCCCCTCACAGATACGCAGTATTTT
>many|NA|TRBJ2-2|TRBV12-3/TRBV12-4
CASSWARGTGELFF
TGTGCCAGCAGTTGGGCCCGGGGCACCGGGGAGCTGTTTTTT
>many|TRBD2|TRBJ2-5|TRBV7-7
CASSLLAGAHETQYF
TGTGCTAGCAGCTTGCTAGCGGGAGCCCACGAGACCCAGTACTTC
>many|TRBD1|TRBJ2-7|TRBV29-1
CSVGQPYEQYF
TGCAGCGTGGGACAGCCCTACGAGCAGTACTTC
>many|TRBD2|TRBJ2-7|TRBV12-3/TRBV12-4
CASSYSGSSSYEQYF
TGTGCCAGCAGTTACAGCGGGAGTAGCTCCTACGAGCAGTACTTC
>few|NA|TRBJ1-1|TRBV20-1
CSADGGDDTEAFF
TGCAGTGCCGACGGGGGGGACGACACTGAAGCTTTCTTT
>once|NA|TRBJ2-3|TRBV7-2
CASSRMPTSTDTQYF
TGTGCCAGCAGCCGGATGCCAACTAGCACAGATACGCAGTATTTT
>many|NA|TRBJ2-7|TRBV7-9
CASSSRAYEQYF
TGTGCCAGCAGCAGCCGGGCCTACGAGCAGTACTTC
>many|NA|TRBJ2-7|TRBV27
CASSLSRVSYEQYF
TGTGCCAGCAGTCTCTCTAGGGTCTCCTACGAGCAGTACTTC
>many|NA|TRBJ2-1|TRBV10-2
CASSGLDLGEQFF
TGCGCCAGCAGTGGACTAGACCTGGGTGAGCAGTTCTTC
>many|NA|TRBJ1-2|TRBV28
CASSTGAYGYTF
TGTGCCAGCAGTACTGGTGCCTATGGCTACACCTTC
>NA|NA|TRBJ1-3|TRBV29-1
CSARTPRGRGNTIYF
TGCAGCGCCCGAACCCCCAGGGGCAGAGGAAACACCATATATTTT
>many|NA|TRBJ2-7|TRBV12-3/TRBV12-4
CASSFVTDEQYF
TGTGCCAGCAGTTTTGTCACTGACGAGCAGTACTTC
>NA|NA|TRBJ1-4|TRBV7-9
CASRHSVVATNRKSNEKLFF
TGTGCCAGCAGACATAGTGTGGTAGCTACGAACCGGAAGTCTAATGAAAAACTGTTTTTT
>NA|NA|TRBJ1-6|TRBV4-1
CASSPDDPGIENSPLHF
TGCGCCAGCAGCCCCGATGACCCCGGGATCGAAAATTCACCCCTCCACTTT
>many|NA|TRBJ2-7|TRBV29-1
CSVAGGRSSYEQYF
TGCAGCGTTGCGGGCGGGCGTAGCTCCTACGAGCAGTACTTC
>NA|NA|TRBJ1-5|TRBV28
CASSVQGRGYSNQPQHF
TGTGCCAGCAGTGTACAGGGACGGGGGTATAGCAATCAGCCCCAGCATTTT
>many|NA|TRBJ2-5|TRBV30
CAWTSGGKEETQYF
TGTGCCTGGACCTCCGGCGGGAAAGAAGAGACCCAGTACTTC
>NA|NA|TRBJ2-2|TRBV5-1
CASSLQGPGGELFF
TGCGCCAGCAGCTTGCAGGGGCCGGGCGGGGAGCTGTTTTTT
>many|NA|TRBJ2-7|TRBV29-1
CSALNPRAYEQYF
TGCAGCGCCCTCAATCCCAGAGCCTACGAGCAGTACTTC
>NA|TRBD1|TRBJ2-7|TRBV29-1
CSVVSGQAYEQYF
TGCAGCGTTGTCTCGGGACAGGCGTATGAGCAGTACTTC
>NA|TRBD1|TRBJ2-7|TRBV18
CASSHNTGAVEQYF
TGTGCCAGCTCACACAACACAGGGGCCGTCGAGCAGTACTTC
>NA|NA|TRBJ2-5|TRBV6-2/TRBV6-3
CASSYRGPETQYF
TGTGCCAGCAGTTACCGGGGTCCAGAGACCCAGTACTTC
>many|NA|TRBJ1-4|TRBV19
CASSIQEGEKLFF
TGTGCCAGTAGTATACAGGAAGGTGAAAAACTGTTTTTT
>NA|NA|TRBJ1-1|TRBV27
CASSPQATGTEAFF
TGTGCCAGCAGTCCTCAGGCCACGGGCACTGAAGCTTTCTTT
>few|TRBD1|TRBJ1-2|TRBV11-2
CASSLVPGQGAVYGYTF
TGTGCCAGCAGCTTAGTTCCGGGACAGGGGGCCGTCTATGGCTACACCTTC
>few|TRBD2|TRBJ2-3|TRBV5-1
CASSILAGVADTQYF
TGCGCCAGCAGCATTTTAGCGGGAGTAGCGGATACGCAGTATTTT
>many|TRBD1|TRBJ2-3|TRBV20-1
CSAREALGQGGMSDTQYF
TGCAGTGCTAGAGAGGCGCTCGGACAGGGGGGAATGTCAGATACGCAGTATTTT
>many|TRBD1|TRBJ2-2|TRBV4-1
CASSRSPARAQGVGELFF
TGCGCCAGCAGCCGATCTCCGGCGCGGGCCCAGGGGGTCGGGGAGCTGTTTTTT
>few|TRBD2|TRBJ2-7|TRBV29-1
CSVGRREGYEQYF
TGCAGCGTTGGAAGGCGGGAGGGCTACGAGCAGTACTTC
>many|NA|TRBJ2-7|TRBV6-2/TRBV6-3
CASSEGRRYEQYF
TGTGCCAGCAGTGAAGGTAGAAGATACGAGCAGTACTTC